These T cell receptor beta chains were read from a single sample in a study of OX40 agonist ivuxolimab in advanced cancers. Data came from immunoSEQ multiplex PCR; TCRdb stores just in-frame clones and leaves some out. Of around 54,000 clones listed, roughly 94% are singletons. The sample consisted of CD4+ or CD8+ T cells sorted from blood, taken in a trial of the OX40 agonist ivuxolimab. The receptors were sampled from an adult with an advanced solid tumor such as melanoma, head and neck, liver or kidney cancer. Each CDR3 is given with its conserved first and last residue. The D gene is left open where the match is weak. Some rows have no size entry. The others give once, few or many, or a class for an expanded clone.

v_call,clone_size,j_call,d_call,cdr3_aa,cdr3_nt
TRBV4-1,.,TRBJ2-1,.,CASSQDRTDNEQFF,TGCGCCAGCAGCCAAGATCGAACAGACAATGAGCAGTTCTTC
TRBV7-3,.,TRBJ2-7,TRBD2,CASAGVSSYEQYF,TGTGCCAGCGCGGGGGTTAGCTCCTACGAGCAGTACTTC
TRBV5-1,.,TRBJ2-2,TRBD2,CASSFLAGAVGELFF,TGCGCCAGCAGCTTCCTAGCGGGAGCTGTCGGGGAGCTGTTTTTT
TRBV11-3,.,TRBJ2-3,.,CASSWVMREEDTQYF,TGTGCCAGCAGCTGGGTTATGAGGGAGGAAGATACGCAGTATTTT
TRBV29-1,.,TRBJ2-1,TRBD2,CSGGLAGPNEQFF,TGCAGCGGTGGACTAGCGGGACCCAATGAGCAGTTCTTC
TRBV4-2,.,TRBJ2-3,TRBD1,CASSPRTGGTDTQYF,TGTGCCAGCAGCCCCCGGACAGGGGGTACAGATACGCAGTATTTT
TRBV7-9,.,TRBJ2-1,.,CASSDSTDSYNEQFF,TGTGCCAGCAGCGATAGCACCGACTCCTACAATGAGCAGTTCTTC
TRBV9,.,TRBJ1-6,.,CASSGHDSYNSPLHF,TGTGCCAGCAGCGGACATGACTCCTATAATTCACCCCTCCACTTT
TRBV2,.,TRBJ2-5,.,CASSEYEGLSWETQYF,TGTGCCAGCAGTGAATATGAGGGCCTAAGCTGGGAGACCCAGTACTTC
TRBV6-5,once,TRBJ1-5,.,CASSPTDNQPQHF,TGTGCCAGCAGTCCAACAGACAATCAGCCCCAGCATTTT
TRBV29-1,.,TRBJ2-7,.,CSVEDPGSSYEQYF,TGCAGCGTTGAAGACCCCGGGAGCTCCTACGAGCAGTACTTC
TRBV19,.,TRBJ2-1,.,CASSILGNEQFF,TGTGCCAGTAGTATTCTGGGTAATGAGCAGTTCTTC
TRBV7-2,once,TRBJ2-3,TRBD2,CASIRGSREGPTDTQYF,TGTGCCAGCATCCGGGGGTCGCGGGAGGGCCCGACAGATACGCAGTATTTT
TRBV27,once,TRBJ2-7,.,CATQSGTLSYEQYF,TGTGCCACCCAGTCAGGTACCCTCTCCTACGAGCAGTACTTC
TRBV7-9,.,TRBJ1-1,.,CASSLEAGGAFF,TGTGCCAGCAGCTTAGAGGCAGGAGGGGCTTTCTTT
TRBV7-2,.,TRBJ2-1,.,CASSLAQPAYNEQFF,TGTGCCAGCAGCTTAGCGCAGCCAGCTTACAATGAGCAGTTCTTC
TRBV28,.,TRBJ2-7,TRBD1,CASSLGTGVSYEQYF,TGTGCCAGCAGTTTAGGGACAGGGGTATCCTACGAGCAGTACTTC
TRBV29-1,.,TRBJ2-5,.,CSVEDRRGQETQYF,TGCAGCGTTGAAGACAGGAGGGGCCAAGAGACCCAGTACTTC
TRBV28,.,TRBJ2-4,.,CASNPGGLYNKNIQYF,TGTGCCAGCAACCCCGGGGGGCTGTATAACAAAAACATTCAGTACTTC
TRBV25-1,once,TRBJ2-2,.,CASSVGFLNTGELFF,TGTGCCAGCAGTGTGGGTTTTCTAAACACCGGGGAGCTGTTTTTT
TRBV6-6,.,TRBJ1-1,TRBD1,CASETGIGTEAFF,TGTGCCAGCGAGACAGGGATCGGCACTGAAGCTTTCTTT
TRBV27,.,TRBJ2-7,.,CASSLSGGWGYEQYF,TGTGCCAGCAGTTTATCTGGGGGATGGGGCTACGAGCAGTACTTC
TRBV7-6,.,TRBJ2-3,.,CASSGTGDTQYF,TGTGCCAGCAGCGGCACCGGAGATACGCAGTATTTT
TRBV19,.,TRBJ1-1,.,CASSISGMNTEAFF,TGTGCCAGTAGTATCTCAGGAATGAACACTGAAGCTTTCTTT
TRBV6-6,.,TRBJ1-2,.,CASNGYYGYTF,TGTGCCAGCAACGGGTACTATGGCTACACCTTC
TRBV29-1,.,TRBJ2-7,TRBD2,CSVEAGLGVSEQYF,TGCAGCGTTGAAGCGGGACTAGGGGTCTCCGAGCAGTACTTC
TRBV19,.,TRBJ2-3,TRBD2,CASSTRRLAGRNF,TGTGCCAGTAGCACTAGAAGACTAGCGGGGCGAAATTTT
TRBV6-6,.,TRBJ2-7,.,CASKVFEGHEQYF,TGTGCCAGCAAGGTCTTCGAGGGCCACGAGCAGTACTTC
TRBV13,.,TRBJ2-3,.,CASSLFSDTQYF,TGTGCCAGCAGCTTATTTTCAGATACGCAGTATTTT
TRBV21-1,.,TRBJ2-1,.,CASSQPPDRYNEQFF,TGTGCCAGCAGCCAACCCCCGGACAGGTACAATGAGCAGTTCTTC
TRBV27,once,TRBJ2-7,.,CASRGFGDPKEQYF,TGTGCCAGCAGGGGGTTTGGAGATCCTAAAGAGCAGTACTTC
TRBV29-1,.,TRBJ2-7,.,CSVDRVSGATYEQYF,TGCAGCGTTGATCGGGTTTCAGGGGCGACCTACGAGCAGTACTTC
TRBV28,once,TRBJ2-7,.,CASSDSYEQYF,TGTGCCAGCAGTGACTCTTACGAGCAGTACTTC
TRBV25-1,.,TRBJ2-5,TRBD1,CASSGHRGGLQETQYF,TGTGCCAGCAGTGGCCACAGGGGTGGGCTCCAAGAGACCCAGTACTTC
TRBV19,.,TRBJ1-1,.,CASRMGGTEAFF,TGTGCCAGTAGGATGGGTGGAACTGAAGCTTTCTTT
TRBV11-2,.,TRBJ2-1,.,CASGVLLGQLYNEQFF,TGTGCCAGCGGGGTTCTACTTGGACAGCTATACAATGAGCAGTTCTTC
TRBV5-1,.,TRBJ2-2,TRBD1,CASSPRDRNTGELFF,TGCGCCAGCAGCCCCCGGGACAGGAACACCGGGGAGCTGTTTTTT
TRBV7-8,.,TRBJ2-1,TRBD2,CASSSRLAKNEQFF,TGTGCCAGCAGCTCTCGACTAGCGAAGAATGAGCAGTTCTTC
TRBV5-1,once,TRBJ2-1,.,CASSLASWGGNEQFF,TGCGCCAGCAGCTTGGCCAGTTGGGGCGGGAATGAGCAGTTCTTC
TRBV27,.,TRBJ1-2,TRBD1,CATGGTGNYGYTF,TGTGCCACCGGGGGGACAGGGAACTATGGCTACACCTTC
TRBV7-9,.,TRBJ2-1,TRBD2,CASSLVGLASYNEQFF,TGTGCCAGCAGCTTAGTGGGACTAGCCTCCTACAATGAGCAGTTCTTC
TRBV4-1,.,TRBJ2-3,TRBD2,CASSQSPPTSGRLATQYF,TGCGCCAGCAGCCAAAGCCCACCGACTAGCGGGAGGCTGGCTACGCAGTATTTT
TRBV19,once,TRBJ2-1,TRBD2,CASRGLADYNEQFF,TGTGCCAGTAGGGGACTAGCGGACTACAATGAGCAGTTCTTC
TRBV9,.,TRBJ2-1,.,CASSGVGQSSYNEQFF,TGTGCCAGCAGTGGGGTCGGGCAGAGCTCCTACAATGAGCAGTTCTTC
TRBV6-1,once,TRBJ1-1,.,CASRLGFTEAFF,TGTGCCAGCAGGTTGGGGTTCACTGAAGCTTTCTTT
TRBV9,once,TRBJ2-7,TRBD2,CASSAGTSGSYEQYF,TGTGCCAGCAGCGCTGGGACTAGCGGCTCCTACGAGCAGTACTTC